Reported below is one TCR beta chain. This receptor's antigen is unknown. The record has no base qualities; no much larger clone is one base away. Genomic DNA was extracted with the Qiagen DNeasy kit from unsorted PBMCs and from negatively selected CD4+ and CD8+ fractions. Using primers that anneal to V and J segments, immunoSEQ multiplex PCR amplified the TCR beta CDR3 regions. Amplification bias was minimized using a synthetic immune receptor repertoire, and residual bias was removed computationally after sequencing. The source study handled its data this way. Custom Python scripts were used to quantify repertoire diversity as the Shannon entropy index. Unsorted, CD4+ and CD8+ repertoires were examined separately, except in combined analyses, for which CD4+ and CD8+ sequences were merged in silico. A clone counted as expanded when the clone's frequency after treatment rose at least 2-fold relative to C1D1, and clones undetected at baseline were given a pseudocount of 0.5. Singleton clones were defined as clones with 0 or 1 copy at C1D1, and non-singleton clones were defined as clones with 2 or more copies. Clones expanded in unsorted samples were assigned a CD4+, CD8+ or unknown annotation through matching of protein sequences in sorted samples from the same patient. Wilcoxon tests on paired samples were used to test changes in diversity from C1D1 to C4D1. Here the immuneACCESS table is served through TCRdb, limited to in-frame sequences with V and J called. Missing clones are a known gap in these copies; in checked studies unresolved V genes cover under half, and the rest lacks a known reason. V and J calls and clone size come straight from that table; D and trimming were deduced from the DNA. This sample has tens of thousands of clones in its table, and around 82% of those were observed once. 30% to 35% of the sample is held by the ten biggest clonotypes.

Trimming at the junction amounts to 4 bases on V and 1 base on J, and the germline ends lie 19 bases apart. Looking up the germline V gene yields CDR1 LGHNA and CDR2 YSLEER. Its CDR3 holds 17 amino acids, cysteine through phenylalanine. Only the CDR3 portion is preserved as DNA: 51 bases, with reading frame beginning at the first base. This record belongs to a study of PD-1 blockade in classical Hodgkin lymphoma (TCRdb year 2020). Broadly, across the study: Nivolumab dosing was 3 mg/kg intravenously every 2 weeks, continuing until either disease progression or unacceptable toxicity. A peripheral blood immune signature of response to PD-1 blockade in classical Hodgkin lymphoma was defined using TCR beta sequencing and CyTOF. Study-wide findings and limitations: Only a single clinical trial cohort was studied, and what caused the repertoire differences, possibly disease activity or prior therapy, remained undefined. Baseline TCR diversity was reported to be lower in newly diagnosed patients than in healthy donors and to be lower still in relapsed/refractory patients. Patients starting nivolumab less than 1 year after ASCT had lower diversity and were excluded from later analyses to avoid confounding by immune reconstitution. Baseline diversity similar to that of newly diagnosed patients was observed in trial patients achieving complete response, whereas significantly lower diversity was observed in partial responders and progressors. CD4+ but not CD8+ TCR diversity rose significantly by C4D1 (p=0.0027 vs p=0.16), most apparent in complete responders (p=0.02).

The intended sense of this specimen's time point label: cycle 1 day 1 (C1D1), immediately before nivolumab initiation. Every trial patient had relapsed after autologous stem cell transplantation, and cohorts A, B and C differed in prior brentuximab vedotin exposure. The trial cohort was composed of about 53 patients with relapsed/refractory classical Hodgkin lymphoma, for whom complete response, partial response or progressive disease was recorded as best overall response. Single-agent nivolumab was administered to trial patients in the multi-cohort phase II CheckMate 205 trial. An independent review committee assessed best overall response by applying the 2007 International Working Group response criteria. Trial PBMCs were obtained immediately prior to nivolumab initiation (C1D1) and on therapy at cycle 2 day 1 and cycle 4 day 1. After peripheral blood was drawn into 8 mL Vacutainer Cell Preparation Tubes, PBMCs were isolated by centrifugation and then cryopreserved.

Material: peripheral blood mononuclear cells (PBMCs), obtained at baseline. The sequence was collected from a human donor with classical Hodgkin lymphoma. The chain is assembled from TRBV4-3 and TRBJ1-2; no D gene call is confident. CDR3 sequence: CASSPEFPLLFNYGYTF. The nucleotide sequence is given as TGCGCCAGCAGCCCCGAATTTCCCTTACTCTTTAACTATGGCTACACCTTC.